A selection of T cell receptor beta chains follows, all from one sample in a study of blood T cell repertoires in COVID-19. Measured with immunoSEQ multiplex PCR; TCRdb has only the in-frame clones, and not every one. The sample has 150,000 or so clones; roughly 80% are singletons. Sequencing was carried out using peripheral blood. All receptors come from a woman aged 55-70 years with acute or convalescent COVID-19. Both conserved end residues are part of each CDR3. D genes are given only for firm matches.

V,J,D,DNA,CDR3
TRBV5-1,TRBJ1-1,TRBD1,TGCGCCAGCAGCTCGCGACAGGGGGCGTATTCTGAAGCTTTCTTT,CASSSRQGAYSEAFF
TRBV27,TRBJ1-1,NA,TGTGCCAGCAGTTTATACCCCGGGTTGAATGAAGCTTTCTTT,CASSLYPGLNEAFF
TRBV6-5,TRBJ1-2,NA,TGTGCCAGCTCGTCGGGTGACAGTTTCTATGGCTACACCTTC,CASSSGDSFYGYTF
TRBV19,TRBJ1-2,NA,TGTGCCAGCTTTTCTCAGGGCTATGGCTACACCTTC,CASFSQGYGYTF
TRBV19,TRBJ2-7,TRBD2,TGTGCCAGTAGTAGGCTAGCGGGGGATCCCTACGAGCAGTACTTC,CASSRLAGDPYEQYF
TRBV5-8,TRBJ2-5,NA,TGTGCCAGCAGCCCGGGACAACCCGGCCAGACCCAGTACTTC,CASSPGQPGQTQYF
TRBV7-6,TRBJ2-5,NA,TGTGCCAGCAGCCACGGAGGGGTAGGGAAACAAGAGACCCAGTACTTC,CASSHGGVGKQETQYF
TRBV15,TRBJ1-3,TRBD1,TGTGCCACCAGCAGAGTGGTTGGGACAGGGCCTGGAAACACCATATATTTT,CATSRVVGTGPGNTIYF
TRBV5-1,TRBJ2-1,NA,TGCGCCAGCAGCTTGTTGGGCCATGAGCAGTTCTTC,CASSLLGHEQFF
TRBV30,TRBJ1-2,NA,TGTGCCTGGAGGATTTTGGAGGGTCGTGGCTACACCTTC,CAWRILEGRGYTF
TRBV7-9,TRBJ2-7,TRBD2,TGTGCCAGCAGCTTAGCGAGCGGGACCTACGAGCAGTACTTC,CASSLASGTYEQYF